The TCR beta chain described here comes from a study of blood T cell repertoires in COVID-19. For the study at large: Spain, Italy and the United States supplied samples that represented acute and convalescent COVID-19. From T cells, B-cell-depleted T cells, or PBMCs came the material, which was cDNA or gDNA.

The CDR3 is 16 amino acids. Unmatched junction bases numbered 3, after V lost 0 bases and J lost 3 bases. Germline assignment: CDR1 SGHRS and CDR2 YFSETQ. Profiled with immunoSEQ multiplex PCR; TCRdb holds only in-frame clones, not every one. The table has some 50,000 clones, approximately 70% seen once. Material: peripheral blood. The chain carries TRBV5-1 and TRBJ1-3; 10 bases line up with TRBD1. The source is a woman in her 70s with acute or convalescent COVID-19. The CDR3 sequence is CASSLGQGARGNTIYF. In nucleotides, the CDR3 is TGCGCCAGCAGCTTGGGACAGGGGGCTCGTGGAAACACCATATATTTT.